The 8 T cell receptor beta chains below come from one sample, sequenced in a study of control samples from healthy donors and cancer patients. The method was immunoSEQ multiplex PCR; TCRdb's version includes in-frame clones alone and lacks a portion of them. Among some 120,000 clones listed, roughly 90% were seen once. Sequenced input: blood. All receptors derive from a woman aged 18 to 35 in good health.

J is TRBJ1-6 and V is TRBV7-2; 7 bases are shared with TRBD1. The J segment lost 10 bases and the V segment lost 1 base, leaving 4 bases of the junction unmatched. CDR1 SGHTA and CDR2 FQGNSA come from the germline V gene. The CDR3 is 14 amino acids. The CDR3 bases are TGTGCCAGCAGCTTAGGACAGGGAAGATCACCCCTCCACTTT. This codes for CASSLGQGRSPLHF.

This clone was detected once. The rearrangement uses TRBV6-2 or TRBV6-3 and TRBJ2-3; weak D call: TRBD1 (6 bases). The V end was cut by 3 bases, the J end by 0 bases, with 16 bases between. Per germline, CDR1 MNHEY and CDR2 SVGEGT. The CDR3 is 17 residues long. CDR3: CASSYPAKGVSTDTQYF. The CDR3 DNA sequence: TGTGCCAGCAGTTATCCGGCCAAGGGGGTCAGCACAGATACGCAGTATTTT.

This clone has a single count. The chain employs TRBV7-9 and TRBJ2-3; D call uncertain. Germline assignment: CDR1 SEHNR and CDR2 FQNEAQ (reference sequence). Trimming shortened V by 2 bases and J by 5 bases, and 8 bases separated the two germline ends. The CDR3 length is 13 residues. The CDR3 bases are TGTGCCAGCAGCTTACCGGTCAGAGATACGCAGTATTTT. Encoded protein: CASSLPVRDTQYF.

Here the CDR3 DNA reads TGTGCCAGCAGCTTAGGACAGGGAACGAACACTGAAGCTTTCTTT. It is translated as CASSLGQGTNTEAFF. This rearrangement joins TRBV7-9 to TRBJ1-1; 7 bases are a match to TRBD1. V shed 1 base, J shed 1 base, and the junction held 3 bases outside the gene matches. The CDR3 totals 15 residues. Germline assignment: CDR1 SEHNR and CDR2 FQNEAQ (reference sequence).

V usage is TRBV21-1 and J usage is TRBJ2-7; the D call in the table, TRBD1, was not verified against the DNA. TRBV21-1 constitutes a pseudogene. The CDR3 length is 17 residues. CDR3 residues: CASSKALVGGQLHEQYF. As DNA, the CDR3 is TGTGCCAGCAGCAAAGCCTTGGTAGGGGGACAGTTGCACGAGCAGTACTTC.

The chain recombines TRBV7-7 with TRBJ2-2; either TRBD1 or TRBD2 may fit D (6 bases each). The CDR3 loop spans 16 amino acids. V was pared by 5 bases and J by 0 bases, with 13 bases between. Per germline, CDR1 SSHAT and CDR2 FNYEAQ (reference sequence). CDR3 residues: CASSPQGTSNTGELFF. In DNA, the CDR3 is TGTGCCAGCAGCCCGCAGGGGACTTCGAACACCGGGGAGCTGTTTTTT. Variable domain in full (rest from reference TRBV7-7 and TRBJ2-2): GAGVSQSPRYKVTKRGQDVTLRCDPISSHATLYWYQQALGQGPEFLTYFNYEAQPDKSGLPSDRFSAERPEGSISTLTIQRTEQRDSAMYRCASSPQGTSNTGELFFGEGSRLTVL.

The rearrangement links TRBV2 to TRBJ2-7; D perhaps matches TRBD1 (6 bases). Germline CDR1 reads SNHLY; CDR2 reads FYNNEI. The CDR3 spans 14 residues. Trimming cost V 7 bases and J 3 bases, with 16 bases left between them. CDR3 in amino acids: CASNGQGRLYEQYF. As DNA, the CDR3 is TGTGCCAGCAATGGGCAGGGGCGTCTCTACGAGCAGTACTTC.

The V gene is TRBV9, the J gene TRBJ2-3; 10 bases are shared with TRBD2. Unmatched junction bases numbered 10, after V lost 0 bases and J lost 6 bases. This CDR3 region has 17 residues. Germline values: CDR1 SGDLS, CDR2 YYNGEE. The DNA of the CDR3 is TGTGCCAGCAGCGTAGGGGGGGTAAGCGGGGGGGCCGATACGCAGTATTTT. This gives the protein CASSVGGVSGGADTQYF.